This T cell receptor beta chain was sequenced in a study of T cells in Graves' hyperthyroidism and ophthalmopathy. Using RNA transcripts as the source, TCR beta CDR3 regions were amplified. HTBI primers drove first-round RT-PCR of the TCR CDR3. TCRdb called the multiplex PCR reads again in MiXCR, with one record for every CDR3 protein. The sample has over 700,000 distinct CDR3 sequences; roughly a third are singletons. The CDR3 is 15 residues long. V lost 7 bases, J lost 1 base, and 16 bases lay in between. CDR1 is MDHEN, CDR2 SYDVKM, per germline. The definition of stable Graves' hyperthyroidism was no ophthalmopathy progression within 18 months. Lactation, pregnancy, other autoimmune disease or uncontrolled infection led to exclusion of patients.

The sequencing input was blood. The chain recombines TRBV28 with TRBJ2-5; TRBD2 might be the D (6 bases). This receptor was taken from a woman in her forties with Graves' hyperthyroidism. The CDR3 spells CASTPVADAQETQYF. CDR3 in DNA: TGTGCCAGCACCCCTGTAGCGGACGCCCAAGAGACCCAGTACTTC. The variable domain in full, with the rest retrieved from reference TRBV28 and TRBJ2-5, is DVKVTQSSRYLVKRTGEKVFLECVQDMDHENMFWYRQDPGLGLRLIYFSYDVKMKEKGDIPEGYSVSREKKERFSLILESASTNQTSMYLCASTPVADAQETQYFGPGTRLLVL.